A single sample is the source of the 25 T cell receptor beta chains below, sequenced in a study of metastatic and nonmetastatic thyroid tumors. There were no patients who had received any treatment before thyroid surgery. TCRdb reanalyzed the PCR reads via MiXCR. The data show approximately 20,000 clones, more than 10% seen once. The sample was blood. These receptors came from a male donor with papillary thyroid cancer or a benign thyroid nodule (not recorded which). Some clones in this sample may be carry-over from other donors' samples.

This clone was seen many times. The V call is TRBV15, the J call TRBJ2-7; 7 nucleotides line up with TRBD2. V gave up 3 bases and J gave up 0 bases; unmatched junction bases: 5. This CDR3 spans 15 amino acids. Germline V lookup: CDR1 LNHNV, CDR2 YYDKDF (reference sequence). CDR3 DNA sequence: TGTGCCACCAGCAGGGAGGGAGGGCCCTCCTACGAGCAGTACTTC. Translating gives CATSREGGPSYEQYF.

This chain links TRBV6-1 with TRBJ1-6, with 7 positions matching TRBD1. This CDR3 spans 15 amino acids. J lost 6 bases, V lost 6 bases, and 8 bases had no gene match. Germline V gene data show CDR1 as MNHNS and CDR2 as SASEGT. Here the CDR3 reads CASRMPGGSNSPLHF. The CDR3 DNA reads TGTGCCAGCAGAATGCCAGGGGGTAGTAATTCACCCCTCCACTTT.

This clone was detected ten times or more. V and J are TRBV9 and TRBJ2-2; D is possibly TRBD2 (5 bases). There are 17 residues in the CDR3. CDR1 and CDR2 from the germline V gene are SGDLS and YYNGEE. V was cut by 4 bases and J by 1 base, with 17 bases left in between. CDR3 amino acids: CASSLRPIRENTGELFF. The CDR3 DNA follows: TGTGCCAGCAGCTTAAGACCCATTCGGGAGAACACCGGGGAGCTGTTTTTT.

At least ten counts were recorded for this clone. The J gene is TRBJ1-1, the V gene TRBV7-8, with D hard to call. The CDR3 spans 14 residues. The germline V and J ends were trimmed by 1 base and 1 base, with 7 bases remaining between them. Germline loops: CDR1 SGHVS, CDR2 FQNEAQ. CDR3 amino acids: CASSLVGKNTEAFF. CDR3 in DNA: TGTGCCAGCAGCTTAGTGGGTAAGAACACTGAAGCTTTCTTT.

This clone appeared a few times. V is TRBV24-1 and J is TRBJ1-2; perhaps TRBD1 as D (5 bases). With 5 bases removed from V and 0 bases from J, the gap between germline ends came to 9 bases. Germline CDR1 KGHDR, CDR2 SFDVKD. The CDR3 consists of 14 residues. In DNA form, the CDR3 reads TGTGCCACCAGTGGGAGACAGACTAACTATGGCTACACCTTC. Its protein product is CATSGRQTNYGYTF.

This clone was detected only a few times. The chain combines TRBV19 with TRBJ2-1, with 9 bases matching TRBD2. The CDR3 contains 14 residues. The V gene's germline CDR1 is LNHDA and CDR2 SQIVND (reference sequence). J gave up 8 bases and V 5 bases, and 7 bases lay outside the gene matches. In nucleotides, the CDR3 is TGTGCCAGTAGTTTAGCGGGAGCGCCCGATGAGCAGTTCTTC. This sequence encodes CASSLAGAPDEQFF.

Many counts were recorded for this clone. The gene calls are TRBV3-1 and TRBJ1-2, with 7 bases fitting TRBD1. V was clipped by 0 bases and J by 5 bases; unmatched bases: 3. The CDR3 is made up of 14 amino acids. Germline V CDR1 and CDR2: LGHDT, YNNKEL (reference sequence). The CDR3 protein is CASSQDEGAYGYTF. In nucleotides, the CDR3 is TGTGCCAGCAGCCAAGATGAGGGGGCTTATGGCTACACCTTC.

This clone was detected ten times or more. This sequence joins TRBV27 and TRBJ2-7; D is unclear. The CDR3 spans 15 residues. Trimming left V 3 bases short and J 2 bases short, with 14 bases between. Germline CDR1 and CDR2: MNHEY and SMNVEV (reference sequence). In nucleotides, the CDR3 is TGTGCCAGCAGTTTGGGTACGGGTGCCGCCTACGAGCAGTACTTC. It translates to CASSLGTGAAYEQYF.

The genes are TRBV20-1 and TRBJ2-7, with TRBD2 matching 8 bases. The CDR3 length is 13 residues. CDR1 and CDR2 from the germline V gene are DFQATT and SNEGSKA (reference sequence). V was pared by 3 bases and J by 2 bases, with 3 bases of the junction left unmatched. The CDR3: CSARYSGTYEQYF. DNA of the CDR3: TGCAGTGCTAGGTATAGCGGGACCTACGAGCAGTACTTC.

The CDR3, as DNA: TGTGCCTGGAGTGTGAGGGAGGCCGGGGAGCTGTTTTTT. Amino acid sequence: CAWSVREAGELFF. The chain combines TRBV30 with TRBJ2-2; a possible D gene is TRBD2 (6 bases). Looked up from germline, CDR1 is GTSNPN and CDR2 is SVGIG (reference sequence). The CDR3 covers 13 residues. V lost 0 bases and J 6 bases, leaving 8 bases between the germline ends.

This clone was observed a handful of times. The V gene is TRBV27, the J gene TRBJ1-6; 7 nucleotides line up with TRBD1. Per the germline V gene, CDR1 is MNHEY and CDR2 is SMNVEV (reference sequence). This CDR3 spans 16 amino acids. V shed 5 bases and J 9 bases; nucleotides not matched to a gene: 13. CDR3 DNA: TGTGCCAGCAGTCTACTGGGGAGGGGGCAAGGTTCACCCCTCCACTTT. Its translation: CASSLLGRGQGSPLHF.

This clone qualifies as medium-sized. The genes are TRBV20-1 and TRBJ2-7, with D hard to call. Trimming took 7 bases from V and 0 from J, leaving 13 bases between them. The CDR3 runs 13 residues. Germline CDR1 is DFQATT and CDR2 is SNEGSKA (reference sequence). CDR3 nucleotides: TGCAGTGTTCAAGAAGACGGCTCCTACGAGCAGTACTTC. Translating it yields CSVQEDGSYEQYF.

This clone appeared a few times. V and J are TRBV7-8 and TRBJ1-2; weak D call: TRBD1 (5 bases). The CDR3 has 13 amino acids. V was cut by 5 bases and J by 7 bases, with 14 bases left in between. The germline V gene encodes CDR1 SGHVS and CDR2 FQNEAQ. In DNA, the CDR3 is TGTGCCAGCAGCCAGGGCGAGTACGGTGGCTACACCTTC. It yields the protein CASSQGEYGGYTF.

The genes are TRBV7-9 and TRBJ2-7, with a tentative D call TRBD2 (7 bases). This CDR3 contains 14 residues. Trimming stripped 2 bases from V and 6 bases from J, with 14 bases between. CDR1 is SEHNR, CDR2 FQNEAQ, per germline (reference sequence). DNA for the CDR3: TGTGCCAGCAGCTTACGGCGGGGGCCCTGCGAGCAGTACTTC. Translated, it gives CASSLRRGPCEQYF. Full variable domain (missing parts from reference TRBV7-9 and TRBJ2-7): DTGVSQNPRHKITKRGQNVTFRCDPISEHNRLYWYRQTLGQGPEFLTYFQNEAQLEKSRLLSDRFSAERPKGSFSTLEIQRTEQGDSAMYLCASSLRRGPCEQYFGPGTRLTVT.

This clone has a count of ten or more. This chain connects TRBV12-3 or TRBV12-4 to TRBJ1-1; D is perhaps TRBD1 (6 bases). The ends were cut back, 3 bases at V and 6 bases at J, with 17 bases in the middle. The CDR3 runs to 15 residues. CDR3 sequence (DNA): TGTGCCAGCAGTTTTCGGGGGCGCCGGAAGGCTGAAGCTTTCTTT. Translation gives CASSFRGRRKAEAFF.

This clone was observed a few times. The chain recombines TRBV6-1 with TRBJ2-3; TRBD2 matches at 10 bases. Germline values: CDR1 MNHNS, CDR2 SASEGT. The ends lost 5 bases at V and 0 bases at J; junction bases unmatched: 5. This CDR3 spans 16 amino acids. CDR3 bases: TGTGCCAGCAGTCCCTGGACTAGCGGAAGCACAGATACGCAGTATTTT. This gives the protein CASSPWTSGSTDTQYF.

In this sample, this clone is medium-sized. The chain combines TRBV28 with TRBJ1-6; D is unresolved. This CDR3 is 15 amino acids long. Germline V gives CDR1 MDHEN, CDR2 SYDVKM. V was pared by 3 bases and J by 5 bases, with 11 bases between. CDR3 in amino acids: CASSLGSANNSPLHF. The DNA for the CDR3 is TGTGCCAGCAGTTTGGGCTCTGCCAATAATTCACCCCTCCACTTT. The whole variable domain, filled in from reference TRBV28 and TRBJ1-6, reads DVKVTQSSRYLVKRTGEKVFLECVQDMDHENMFWYRQDPGLGLRLIYFSYDVKMKEKGDIPEGYSVSREKKERFSLILESASTNQTSMYLCASSLGSANNSPLHFGNGTRLTVT.

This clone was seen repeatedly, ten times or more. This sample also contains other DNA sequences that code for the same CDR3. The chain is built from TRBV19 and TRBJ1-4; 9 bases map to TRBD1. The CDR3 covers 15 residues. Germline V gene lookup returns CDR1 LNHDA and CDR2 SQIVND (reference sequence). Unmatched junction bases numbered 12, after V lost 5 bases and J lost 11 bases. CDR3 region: CASSESRGQGEKLFF. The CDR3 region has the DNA TGTGCCAGTAGTGAGTCTCGGGGACAGGGAGAGAAACTGTTTTTT.

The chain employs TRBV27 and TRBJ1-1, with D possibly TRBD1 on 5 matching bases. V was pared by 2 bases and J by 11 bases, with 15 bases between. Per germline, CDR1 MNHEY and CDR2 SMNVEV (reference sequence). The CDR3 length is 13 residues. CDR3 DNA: TGTGCCAGCAGTTTAGGGCAGGGAGTAGGGGCTTTCTTT. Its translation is CASSLGQGVGAFF.

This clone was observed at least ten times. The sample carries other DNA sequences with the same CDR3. CDR3 sequence (DNA): TGCGCCAGTCGGAATACGAGGAAGGGCCAGCCCCAGCATTTT. Translation gives CASRNTRKGQPQHF. The chain has TRBV10-1 and TRBJ1-5; D not resolved. Trimming pared 9 bases from V and 7 bases from J, leaving 19 bases between. CDR3 length equals 14 residues. Germline CDR1 and CDR2: WNHNN and SYGVQD (reference sequence).

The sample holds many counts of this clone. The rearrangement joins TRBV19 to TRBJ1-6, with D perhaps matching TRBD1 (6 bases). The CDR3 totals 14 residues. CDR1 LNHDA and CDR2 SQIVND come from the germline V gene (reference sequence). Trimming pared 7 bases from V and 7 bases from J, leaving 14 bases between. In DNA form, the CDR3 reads TGTGCCAGTACCCAAGGGACATTCAATTCACCCCTCCACTTT. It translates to CASTQGTFNSPLHF.

The CDR3 sequence: CASSSRTSLTANEQFF. The CDR3 DNA is TGTGCCAGCAGCTCCCGGACTAGTTTAACCGCGAATGAGCAGTTCTTC. The genes are TRBV9 and TRBJ2-1, with 7 bases lining up with TRBD2. Trimming cost V 4 bases and J 7 bases; bases outside gene matches: 14. This CDR3 has 16 amino acids. Per germline, CDR1 SGDLS and CDR2 YYNGEE.

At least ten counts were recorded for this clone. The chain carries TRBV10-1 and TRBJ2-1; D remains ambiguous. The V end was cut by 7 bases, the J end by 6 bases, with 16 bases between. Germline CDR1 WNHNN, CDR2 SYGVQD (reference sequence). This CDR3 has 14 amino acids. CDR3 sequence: CASTGSRSSNEQFF. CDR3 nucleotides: TGCGCCAGCACAGGTTCCCGCTCGTCCAATGAGCAGTTCTTC.

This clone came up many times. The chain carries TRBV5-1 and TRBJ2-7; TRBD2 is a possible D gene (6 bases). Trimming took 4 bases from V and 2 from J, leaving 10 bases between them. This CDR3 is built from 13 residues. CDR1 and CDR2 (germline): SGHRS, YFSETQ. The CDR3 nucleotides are TGCGCCAGCAGCGCGGGACCGGCCTACGAGCAGTACTTC. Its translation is CASSAGPAYEQYF. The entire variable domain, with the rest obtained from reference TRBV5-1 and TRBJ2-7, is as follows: KAGVTQTPRYLIKTRGQQVTLSCSPISGHRSVSWYQQTPGQGLQFLFEYFSETQRNKGNFPGRFSGRQFSNSRSEMNVSTLELGDSALYLCASSAGPAYEQYFGPGTRLTVT.

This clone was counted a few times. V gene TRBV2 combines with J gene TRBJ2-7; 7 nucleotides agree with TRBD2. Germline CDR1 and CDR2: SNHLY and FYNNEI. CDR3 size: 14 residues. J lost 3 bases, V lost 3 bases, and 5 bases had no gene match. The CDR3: CASSDASGFYEQYF. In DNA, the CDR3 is TGTGCCAGCAGTGACGCTAGCGGTTTCTACGAGCAGTACTTC. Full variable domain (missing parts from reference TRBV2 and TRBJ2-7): EPEVTQTPSHQVTQMGQEVILRCVPISNHLYFYWYRQILGQKVEFLVSFYNNEISEKSEIFDDQFSVERPDGSNFTLKIRSTKLEDSAMYFCASSDASGFYEQYFGPGTRLTVT.